Following are 10 T cell receptor beta chains from one sample sequenced in a study of T cells after yellow fever vaccination. Each CDR3 protein gets one entry after TCRdb re-called the 5' RACE reads with MiXCR. Among under 350,000 distinct CDR3 sequences listed, roughly 4.3% were seen once. This sample comprised PBMCs, obtained 5 days after the yellow fever booster vaccination. These receptors were obtained from a man between 18 and 29 years old who received the YFV17D yellow fever vaccine.

This clonotype was detected a few times. The chain joins TRBV7-9 to TRBJ1-4; D remains ambiguous. The length of the CDR3 is 14 residues. Trimming took off 5 bases at V and 0 bases at J, with 7 bases between the two ends. Germline lookup yields CDR1 SEHNR and CDR2 FQNEAQ (reference sequence). CDR3: CASSLVSTNEKLFF. The CDR3 DNA reads TGTGCCAGCAGCCTAGTTTCAACTAATGAAAAACTGTTTTTT.

This sequence joins TRBV6-1 and TRBJ2-1, with 8 bases matching TRBD1. The CDR3 contains 14 residues. Germline V gives CDR1 MNHNS, CDR2 SASEGT. V lost 5 bases and J lost 9; bases outside the gene matches: 9. The CDR3 spells CASSLGQGSGEQFF. The CDR3 DNA is TGTGCCAGCAGTCTCGGACAGGGTTCGGGTGAGCAGTTCTTC.

This clonotype appeared a few times. The V and J genes are TRBV5-1 and TRBJ2-7; 9 nucleotides line up with TRBD1. The V and J ends lost 4 bases and 4 bases, in that order; junction bases with no gene match: 12. Looked up from germline, CDR1 is SGHRS and CDR2 is YFSETQ. This CDR3 contains 16 residues. The CDR3 region is CASSQIQGAEVYEQYF. The CDR3 nucleotides read TGCGCCAGCAGCCAGATACAGGGGGCAGAGGTTTACGAGCAGTACTTC.

Only a few counts were recorded for this clonotype. The CDR3 DNA follows: TGCGCCAGCAGCCGGGGACAGGTCAGAGGGTCCTACGAGCAGTACTTC. It encodes CASSRGQVRGSYEQYF. The genes are TRBV5-1 and TRBJ2-7; TRBD1 aligns across 8 bases. This CDR3 is 16 amino acids long. From germline, CDR1 is SGHRS and CDR2 YFSETQ. The junction had 10 bases not matched to a gene; V was cut back by 4 bases and J by 1 base.

This clonotype was counted between two and nine times. V gene TRBV5-1 combines with J gene TRBJ1-4; D is undetermined. The length of the CDR3 is 14 residues. V was cut by 0 bases and J by 4 bases, with 7 bases left in between. Germline V lookup: CDR1 SGHRS, CDR2 YFSETQ. CDR3 loop: CASSLGLFNEKLFF. The CDR3 DNA is TGCGCCAGCAGCTTGGGCCTATTTAATGAAAAACTGTTTTTT.

Only a few counts were recorded for this clonotype. CDR3 protein: CSAVTGTAKPIRYAAQYF. The CDR3 DNA sequence: TGCAGTGCTGTCACCGGGACTGCGAAGCCGATTAGATACGCGGCGCAGTATTTT. The chain joins TRBV20-1 to TRBJ2-3; D possibly corresponds to TRBD2 (6 bases). Trimming removed 5 bases from V and 10 bases from J, with 34 bases in between. From germline, CDR1 is DFQATT and CDR2 SNEGSKA (reference sequence). This CDR3 region has 18 residues.

At least ten counts were recorded for this clonotype. The J gene is TRBJ2-5, the V gene TRBV6-5; 10 nucleotides align to TRBD1. Germline CDR1 and CDR2: MNHEY and SVGAGI. The length of the CDR3 is 16 residues. J lost 0 bases, V lost 2 bases, and 3 bases had no gene match. As DNA, the CDR3 is TGTGCCAGCAGTTACCTAGACAGGGGGCACCAAGAGACCCAGTACTTC. Protein: CASSYLDRGHQETQYF.

The rearrangement joins TRBV29-1 to TRBJ1-4; D is perhaps TRBD1 (5 bases). Trimming removed 3 bases at V and 7 bases at J, with 9 bases between. The CDR3 is 12 residues long. Germline-derived CDR1 and CDR2 are SQVTM and ANQGSEA. The CDR3 DNA sequence: TGCAGCGTTGACTTGGGGCGTGAAAAACTGTTTTTT. Its protein is CSVDLGREKLFF.

The chain links TRBV5-1 to TRBJ2-5; 9 positions match TRBD1. Germline V gene lookup returns CDR1 SGHRS and CDR2 YFSETQ. CDR3 size: 15 residues. J lost 5 bases, V lost 7 bases, and 12 bases had no gene match. CDR3 sequence: CASGLGTGRLETQYF. CDR3 DNA sequence: TGCGCCAGCGGCCTGGGGACAGGGAGGTTGGAGACCCAGTACTTC. Complete variable domain (other parts from reference TRBV5-1 and TRBJ2-5): KAGVTQTPRYLIKTRGQQVTLSCSPISGHRSVSWYQQTPGQGLQFLFEYFSETQRNKGNFPGRFSGRQFSNSRSEMNVSTLELGDSALYLCASGLGTGRLETQYFGPGTRLLVL.

This clonotype has a handful of counts. J is TRBJ2-1 and V is TRBV29-1; 7 positions match TRBD2. The CDR3 sequence is 15 residues long. Germline V gene data show CDR1 as SQVTM and CDR2 as ANQGSEA. Trimming took 5 bases from V and 2 from J; bases not matched to a gene: 9. The CDR3 nucleotides read TGCAGCGTTCGCGAGGGGAGGGCCCCCTACAATGAGCAGTTCTTC. This codes for CSVREGRAPYNEQFF.